This T cell receptor (beta chain) was recovered during a study of post-analysis software for immune sequencing data. Overall study: Patients with relapsing-remitting, secondary progressive and progressive-relapsing multiple sclerosis courses were all represented.

Whole-study findings and limits: Among 5 or 6 TRBV segments more frequent in patients than controls were TRBV5-6, TRBV5-1 and TRBV20-1. There was significantly lower normalized Chao1 diversity in multiple sclerosis patients than in controls.

From germline, CDR1 is LGHDT and CDR2 YNNKEL (reference sequence). The CDR3 is 15 residues long. J gave up 10 bases and V 1 base, and 8 bases lay outside the gene matches. As for this clonotype: Its specificity is not known.

Tagging with unique molecular identifiers was a feature of the TCR beta cDNA libraries. The yield from roughly 1 to 10 million T cells was approximately 500,000 cDNA molecules in total. One entry per CDR3 protein results from TCRdb running MiXCR on the PCR reads. The table has around 710,000 distinct CDR3 sequences, about half seen once. Sequenced material: blood. The chain joins TRBV3-1 to TRBJ1-2; TRBD1 aligns across 11 bases. The TCR comes from a girl aged 10 to 17 with multiple sclerosis. CDR3 sequence reads: CASSQGAWTGGAYTF. As DNA, the CDR3 is TGTGCCAGCAGCCAAGGGGCCTGGACAGGGGGCGCCTACACCTTC. The full variable domain, completed using reference TRBV3-1 and TRBJ1-2, is DTAVSQTPKYLVTQMGNDKSIKCEQNLGHDTMYWYKQDSKKFLKIMFSYNNKELIINETVPNRFSPKSPDKAHLNLHINSLELGDSAVYFCASSQGAWTGGAYTFGSGTRLTVV.